These T cell receptor beta chains were read from a single sample in a study of T cell responses to AZD1222 COVID-19 vaccine. Sequencing used immunoSEQ multiplex PCR; TCRdb keeps in-frame clones, though not all of them. The table records 90,000 to 100,000 clones, 80% to 90% of them present only once. The source material was peripheral blood, sampled on day 0 of AZD1222 vaccination. All receptors come from an adult in good health. Both conserved end residues are part of each CDR3. The D gene is left open where the match is weak. Not every row has a clone size; where given, it reads once, few, many or a size class.

J: TRBJ1-2
size: -
D: -
V: TRBV3-1/TRBV3-2
CDR3: CASSLRTPNYGYTF
DNA: TGTGCCAGCAGCCTGCGCACTCCTAACTATGGCTACACCTTC

J: TRBJ1-2
size: -
D: -
V: TRBV7-9
CDR3: CASSLSDYGYTF
DNA: TGTGCCAGCAGCTTAAGTGACTATGGCTACACCTTC

J: TRBJ2-1
size: -
D: TRBD2
V: TRBV25-1
CDR3: CASSGFLAGGDNEQFF
DNA: TGTGCCAGCAGTGGATTCTTAGCGGGAGGGGACAATGAGCAGTTCTTC

J: TRBJ1-1
size: -
D: -
V: TRBV6-6
CDR3: CASGRGASTEAFF
DNA: TGTGCCAGCGGGCGGGGGGCGTCCACTGAAGCTTTCTTT

J: TRBJ2-5
size: -
D: -
V: TRBV28
CDR3: CASSLLIGGGDGETQYF
DNA: TGTGCCAGCAGTTTATTGATTGGCGGGGGCGATGGGGAGACCCAGTACTTC

J: TRBJ2-5
size: -
D: TRBD2
V: TRBV7-3
CDR3: CASSSREGLAGGAGETQYF
DNA: TGTGCCAGCAGTTCGCGTGAGGGACTAGCGGGGGGCGCGGGAGAGACCCAGTACTTC

J: TRBJ1-5
size: -
D: -
V: TRBV5-1
CDR3: CASNPRPNSNQPQHF
DNA: TGCGCCAGCAACCCACGCCCTAATAGCAATCAGCCCCAGCATTTT

J: TRBJ2-1
size: -
D: -
V: TRBV6-1
CDR3: CASSDQMGSPGNEQFF
DNA: TGTGCCAGCAGTGACCAGATGGGGAGCCCGGGGAATGAGCAGTTCTTC

J: TRBJ1-2
size: -
D: -
V: TRBV28
CDR3: CASSLIGPQNYGYTF
DNA: TGTGCCAGCAGTTTGATAGGGCCCCAAAACTATGGCTACACCTTC

J: TRBJ2-3
size: -
D: TRBD2
V: TRBV7-2
CDR3: CASSDTSGSADTQYF
DNA: TGTGCCAGCAGCGACACTAGCGGGAGTGCAGATACGCAGTATTTT

J: TRBJ1-5
size: -
D: TRBD1
V: TRBV28
CDR3: CASSFVGDSYSNQPQHF
DNA: TGTGCCAGCAGTTTTGTTGGGGACAGCTATAGCAATCAGCCCCAGCATTTT

J: TRBJ1-1
size: -
D: -
V: TRBV2
CDR3: CASSGQQNTEAFF
DNA: TGTGCCAGCAGTGGACAGCAGAACACTGAAGCTTTCTTT

J: TRBJ1-4
size: -
D: TRBD1
V: TRBV9
CDR3: CASSVAWDSEKLFF
DNA: TGTGCCAGCAGCGTAGCCTGGGACAGCGAAAAACTGTTTTTT

J: TRBJ2-1
size: -
D: TRBD1
V: TRBV9
CDR3: CASSVDGTGKNEQFF
DNA: TGTGCCAGCAGCGTAGATGGGACAGGAAAAAATGAGCAGTTCTTC

J: TRBJ1-5
size: -
D: TRBD1
V: TRBV3-1/TRBV3-2
CDR3: CASSQGTGVMSPQHF
DNA: TGTGCCAGCAGCCAAGGGACAGGGGTGATGAGTCCCCAGCATTTT

J: TRBJ1-4
size: -
D: -
V: TRBV28
CDR3: CASSHRYLGGEKLFF
DNA: TGTGCCAGCAGCCACCGGTATCTGGGGGGGGAAAAACTGTTTTTT

J: TRBJ1-6
size: once
D: -
V: TRBV7-8
CDR3: CASSSRGDGYSPLHF
DNA: TGTGCCAGCAGTTCACGAGGGGATGGATATTCACCCCTCCACTTT

J: TRBJ2-1
size: few
D: TRBD1
V: TRBV27
CDR3: CASRENIGTGTQNEQFF
DNA: TGTGCCAGCAGAGAAAATATCGGGACAGGGACCCAAAATGAGCAGTTCTTC

J: TRBJ2-5
size: -
D: TRBD1
V: TRBV3-1/TRBV3-2
CDR3: CASSHGTVGGETQYF
DNA: TGTGCCAGCAGCCACGGGACAGTGGGCGGAGAGACCCAGTACTTC

J: TRBJ1-5
size: -
D: TRBD1
V: TRBV9
CDR3: CASSPGPPTGGFVQPQHF
DNA: TGTGCCAGCAGCCCGGGGCCTCCTACAGGGGGCTTTGTTCAGCCCCAGCATTTT

J: TRBJ1-2
size: few
D: -
V: TRBV6-2/TRBV6-3
CDR3: CASSPRVSGYTF
DNA: TGTGCCAGCAGCCCTAGGGTTAGTGGCTACACCTTC

J: TRBJ1-5
size: -
D: -
V: TRBV12-5
CDR3: CAFVQPQHF
DNA: TGTGCCTTCGTTCAGCCCCAGCATTTT

J: TRBJ1-2
size: few
D: -
V: TRBV7-2
CDR3: CASSLEGETGPF
DNA: TGTGCCAGCAGCTTGGAGGGGGAGACAGGCCCGTTC

J: TRBJ1-1
size: -
D: TRBD1
V: TRBV7-2
CDR3: CASSKTGGAFF
DNA: TGTGCCAGCAGTAAAACAGGGGGAGCTTTCTTT

J: TRBJ1-5
size: -
D: -
V: TRBV28
CDR3: CASSLGLSNQPQHF
DNA: TGTGCCAGCAGTTTGGGGCTTAGCAATCAGCCCCAGCATTTT

J: TRBJ2-3
size: -
D: TRBD2
V: TRBV9
CDR3: CASSVRGGQVADTQYF
DNA: TGTGCCAGCAGCGTGCGGGGGGGCCAAGTTGCAGATACGCAGTATTTT

J: TRBJ2-2
size: -
D: -
V: TRBV18
CDR3: CASSPTGQNTGELFF
DNA: TGTGCCAGCTCACCGACCGGACAAAACACCGGGGAGCTGTTTTTT

J: TRBJ1-2
size: once
D: -
V: TRBV5-6
CDR3: CASSVISNYGYTF
DNA: TGTGCCAGCAGCGTGATATCTAACTATGGCTACACCTTC

J: TRBJ2-5
size: -
D: TRBD1
V: TRBV2
CDR3: CASSGTEETQYF
DNA: TGTGCCAGCAGCGGGACAGAAGAGACCCAGTACTTC

J: TRBJ2-1
size: -
D: TRBD2
V: TRBV5-1
CDR3: CASSTLAGGPNEQFF
DNA: TGCGCCAGCAGCACCTTAGCGGGAGGGCCCAATGAGCAGTTCTTC

J: TRBJ2-1
size: -
D: -
V: TRBV19
CDR3: CASSIGGAGEQFF
DNA: TGTGCCAGTAGTATAGGAGGGGCGGGTGAGCAGTTCTTC

J: TRBJ2-7
size: -
D: -
V: TRBV21-1
CDR3: CASSKVRPGYEQYF
DNA: TGTGCCAGCAGCAAAGTCCGACCGGGGTACGAGCAGTACTTC

J: TRBJ2-5
size: -
D: -
V: TRBV18
CDR3: CASSWEGETQYF
DNA: TGTGCCAGCTCATGGGAAGGAGAGACCCAGTACTTC

J: TRBJ1-3
size: -
D: -
V: TRBV28
CDR3: CASSLLRGLSGNTIYF
DNA: TGTGCCAGCAGTTTACTAAGGGGCCTCTCTGGAAACACCATATATTTT

J: TRBJ2-3
size: -
D: -
V: TRBV10-2
CDR3: CASSDLYGDTQYF
DNA: TGCGCCAGCAGTGACCTCTATGGGGATACGCAGTATTTT

J: TRBJ1-1
size: -
D: -
V: TRBV6-5
CDR3: CASSFLRAEAFF
DNA: TGTGCCAGCAGCTTTCTACGGGCTGAAGCTTTCTTT

J: TRBJ1-5
size: -
D: TRBD1
V: TRBV7-6
CDR3: CASSSHPRDSGVESNQPQHF
DNA: TGTGCCAGCAGCTCCCACCCTAGGGACAGTGGGGTGGAGAGCAATCAGCCCCAGCATTTT

J: TRBJ2-7
size: -
D: -
V: TRBV6-2/TRBV6-3
CDR3: CASSYSRQGGYEQYF
DNA: TGTGCCAGCAGTTACTCGCGGCAGGGGGGCTACGAGCAGTACTTC

J: TRBJ1-2
size: few
D: -
V: TRBV2
CDR3: CASSRAGNYGYTF
DNA: TGTGCCAGCAGTCGAGCAGGGAACTATGGCTACACCTTC

J: TRBJ1-2
size: -
D: -
V: TRBV12-3/TRBV12-4
CDR3: CASRHDRIKGYTF
DNA: TGTGCCAGCAGGCACGACAGAATTAAAGGCTACACCTTC

J: TRBJ2-1
size: -
D: -
V: TRBV4-1
CDR3: CASSTSNSEQFF
DNA: TGCGCCAGCAGCACCTCGAACAGTGAGCAGTTCTTC

J: TRBJ1-2
size: -
D: TRBD1
V: TRBV6-4
CDR3: CASSNQGAIDGYTF
DNA: TGTGCCAGCAGTAACCAGGGGGCAATCGATGGCTACACCTTC

J: TRBJ2-3
size: -
D: -
V: TRBV24-1
CDR3: CATSDLAASTDTQYF
DNA: TGTGCCACCAGTGATTTAGCGGCTAGCACAGATACGCAGTATTTT

J: TRBJ2-4
size: once
D: -
V: TRBV9
CDR3: CASQRDNKNIQYF
DNA: TGTGCCAGTCAAAGGGACAATAAAAACATTCAGTACTTC

J: TRBJ2-1
size: few
D: -
V: TRBV2
CDR3: CASNPGPAPNEQFF
DNA: TGTGCCAGCAACCCCGGTCCCGCGCCAAATGAGCAGTTCTTC